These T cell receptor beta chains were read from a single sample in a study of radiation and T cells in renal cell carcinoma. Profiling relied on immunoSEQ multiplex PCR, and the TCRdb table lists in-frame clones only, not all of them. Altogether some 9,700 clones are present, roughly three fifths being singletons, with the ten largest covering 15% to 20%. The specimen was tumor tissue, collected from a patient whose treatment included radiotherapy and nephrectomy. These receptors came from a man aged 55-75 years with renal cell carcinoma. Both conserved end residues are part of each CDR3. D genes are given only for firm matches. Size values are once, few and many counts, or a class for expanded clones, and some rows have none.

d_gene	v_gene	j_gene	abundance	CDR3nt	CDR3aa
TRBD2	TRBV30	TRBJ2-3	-	TGTGCCTGCGATGGACTAGCGGGAGGCACAGATACGCAGTATTTT	CACDGLAGGTDTQYF
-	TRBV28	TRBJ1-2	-	TGTGCCAGCAGTTTATCTCTTAGCTACACCTTC	CASSLSLSYTF
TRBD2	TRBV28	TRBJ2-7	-	TGTGCCAGCAGACGCCCCGGACTAGCGGGAGGGCGGGGCACCTACGAGCAGTACTTC	CASRRPGLAGGRGTYEQYF
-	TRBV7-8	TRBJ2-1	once	TGTGCCAGCAGCTTACATCACTCCTACAATGAGCAGTTCTTC	CASSLHHSYNEQFF
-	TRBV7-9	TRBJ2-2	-	TGTGCCAGCAGTATCAAGGGGTCCACCGGGGAGCTGTTTTTT	CASSIKGSTGELFF
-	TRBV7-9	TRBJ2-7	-	TGTGCCAGCAGCTTAGTGGCCTTAGACGAGCAGTACTTC	CASSLVALDEQYF
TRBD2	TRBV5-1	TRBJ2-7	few	TGCGCCAGCGCGACGGGACTAGCGGGGATTGAGCAGTACTTC	CASATGLAGIEQYF
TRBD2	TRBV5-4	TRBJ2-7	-	TGTGCCAGCAGCTTGGGAGGACTAGCCTCCTACGAGCAGTACTTC	CASSLGGLASYEQYF
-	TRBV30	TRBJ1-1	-	TGTGCCTGGAGTATTAGAGGGATGTACACTGAAGCTTTCTTT	CAWSIRGMYTEAFF
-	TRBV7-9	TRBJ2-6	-	TGTGCCAGCAGCTTGGGAGCGGTTGGGGCCAACGTCCTGACTTTC	CASSLGAVGANVLTF
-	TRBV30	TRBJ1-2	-	TGTGCCTGGAGTCGAAGTAGCTGGGGACACTATGGCTACACCTTC	CAWSRSSWGHYGYTF
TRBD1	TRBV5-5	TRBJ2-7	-	TGTGCCAGCAGCGGGACAGGGGGATCCCCCGAGCAGTACTTC	CASSGTGGSPEQYF
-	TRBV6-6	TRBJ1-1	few	TGTGCCAGCAGCCCCCGGGGGGGGCGGACTGAAGCTTTCTTT	CASSPRGGRTEAFF
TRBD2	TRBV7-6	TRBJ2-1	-	TGTGCCAGCCAGCCCGTAACGGGGAGGGTTGAGCAGTTCTTC	CASQPVTGRVEQFF
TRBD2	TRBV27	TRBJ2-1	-	TGTGCCAGTGGGACTAGCGCGTACAATGAGCAGTTCTTC	CASGTSAYNEQFF
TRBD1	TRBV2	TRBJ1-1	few	TGTGCCAGCAGTGAAAGCCGGGACAGGGGCCCTGAAGCTTTCTTT	CASSESRDRGPEAFF
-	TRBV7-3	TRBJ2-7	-	TGTGCCAGCAGCTTAGGGCAGGCCGGCGAGCAGTACTTC	CASSLGQAGEQYF
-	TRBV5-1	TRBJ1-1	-	TGTGCCAGCAGCTTGGTGTCAGCCACTGAAGCTTTCTTT	CASSLVSATEAFF
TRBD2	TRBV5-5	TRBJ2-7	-	TGTGCCAGCAGCCTGACTAGCGGGAGTACCGAGCAGTACTTC	CASSLTSGSTEQYF
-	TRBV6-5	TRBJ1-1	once	TGTGCCAGCAGGCCAGCGGGGAGGGGGGGTCGAGCTTTCTTT	CASRPAGRGGRAFF
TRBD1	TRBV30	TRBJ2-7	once	TGTGCCTGGACCAAGTCGACAGGGACATTACACGAGCAGTACTTC	CAWTKSTGTLHEQYF
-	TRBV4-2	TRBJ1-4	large	TGTGCCAGCAGCCAAGACAGGGTAAATGAAAAACTGTTTTTT	CASSQDRVNEKLFF
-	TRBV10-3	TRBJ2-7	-	TGTGCCATCAGTGAGAATTACGAGCAGTACTTC	CAISENYEQYF
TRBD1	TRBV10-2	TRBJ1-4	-	TGCGCCAGCAGTGAGGGATTATGGACAGGGAGTGTAGATGAAAAACTGTTTTTT	CASSEGLWTGSVDEKLFF
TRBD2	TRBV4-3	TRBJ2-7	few	TGCGCCAGCAGCCGGTACCACTCTCTTACTAGCGACGAGCAGTACTTC	CASSRYHSLTSDEQYF
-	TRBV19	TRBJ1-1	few	TGTGCCAGTAGTATTCACAAGGGATTAAACACTGAAGCTTTCTTT	CASSIHKGLNTEAFF
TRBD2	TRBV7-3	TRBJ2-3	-	TGTGCCAGCAGCTTGAGAGCGGGAGTTACAGATACGCAGTATTTT	CASSLRAGVTDTQYF
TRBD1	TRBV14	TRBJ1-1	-	TGTGCCAGCAGCCGGACAGGGGGCTACACTGAAGCTTTCTTT	CASSRTGGYTEAFF
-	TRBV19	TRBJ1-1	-	TGTGCCAGTAGTACGGACAGGAACACTGAAGCTTTCTTT	CASSTDRNTEAFF
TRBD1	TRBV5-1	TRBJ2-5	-	TGCGCCAACAGCTTACAGGGGGCCGAGACCCAGTACTTC	CANSLQGAETQYF
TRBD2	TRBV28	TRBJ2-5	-	TGTGCCAGCAGTGGTAGCGGGCGAGAGACCCAGTACTTC	CASSGSGRETQYF
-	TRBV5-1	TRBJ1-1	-	TGCGCCAGCAGCTTGGCGGGACAGAACACTGAAGCTTTCTTT	CASSLAGQNTEAFF
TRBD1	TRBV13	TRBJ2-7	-	TGTGCCAGCAGCTCGGGACAGCCCTACGAGCAGTACTTC	CASSSGQPYEQYF
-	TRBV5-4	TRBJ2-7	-	TGTGCCAGCAGCCAAACAGGTCTGTCCTACGAGCAGTACTTC	CASSQTGLSYEQYF
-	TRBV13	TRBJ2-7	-	TGTGCCAGCAGCGTACACTACGAGCAGTACTTC	CASSVHYEQYF
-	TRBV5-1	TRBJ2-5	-	TGCGCCAGCAGCCCGTCCCCAGGACGGTCTAAAGAGACCCAGTACTTC	CASSPSPGRSKETQYF
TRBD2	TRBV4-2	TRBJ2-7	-	TGTGCCAGCAGCGAGGGACTAGCGGAGTCCTACGAGCAGTACTTC	CASSEGLAESYEQYF
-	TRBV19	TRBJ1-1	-	TGTGCCAGTCTCAGGGGAACTGAAGCTTTCTTT	CASLRGTEAFF
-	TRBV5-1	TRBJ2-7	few	TGCGCCAGCAGCTTCCACTCTGGCAGTCCCTCCTCCTACGAGCAGTACTTC	CASSFHSGSPSSYEQYF
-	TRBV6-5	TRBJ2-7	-	TGTGCCAGCAGTTACTCGCGAGGGGCCCAAGAGCAGTACTTC	CASSYSRGAQEQYF
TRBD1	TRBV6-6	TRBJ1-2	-	TGTGCCAGCAGTTATGACAGGGATTATGGCTACACCTTC	CASSYDRDYGYTF
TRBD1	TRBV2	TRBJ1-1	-	TGTGCCAGCAGTCAGGACAGGGACTTCACTGAAGCTTTCTTT	CASSQDRDFTEAFF
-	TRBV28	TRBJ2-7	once	TGTGCCAGCAGCCAAGGACTATTCTCCTACGAGCAGTACTTC	CASSQGLFSYEQYF
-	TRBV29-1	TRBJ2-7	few	TGCAGCGTTGAAGATCCAGCGCGTTCCTCCTACGAGCAGTACTTC	CSVEDPARSSYEQYF
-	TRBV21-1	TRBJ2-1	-	TGTGCCAGCAGGGTAAGACAGGGGTTATACAATGAGCAGTTCTTC	CASRVRQGLYNEQFF